This T cell receptor beta chain originates from a study of blood T cell repertoires in COVID-19. Here immunoSEQ multiplex PCR was the method, and the copy in TCRdb shows in-frame clones only, minus some. The data show 62,000 or so clones, roughly nine tenths seen once. CDR1 and CDR2 (germline): SGHDT, YYEEEE. V was shortened by 7 bases and J by 0 bases, with 13 bases between the two germline ends. This CDR3 contains 14 residues. Sample: peripheral blood. The J gene is TRBJ1-1, the V gene TRBV5-6, with TRBD1 as a possible D gene (6 bases). The source of this sequence is a man aged 50 to 60 with acute or convalescent COVID-19. The CDR3 is CASVNRVMNTEAFF. Here the CDR3 DNA reads TGTGCCAGCGTCAACAGGGTAATGAACACTGAAGCTTTCTTT.